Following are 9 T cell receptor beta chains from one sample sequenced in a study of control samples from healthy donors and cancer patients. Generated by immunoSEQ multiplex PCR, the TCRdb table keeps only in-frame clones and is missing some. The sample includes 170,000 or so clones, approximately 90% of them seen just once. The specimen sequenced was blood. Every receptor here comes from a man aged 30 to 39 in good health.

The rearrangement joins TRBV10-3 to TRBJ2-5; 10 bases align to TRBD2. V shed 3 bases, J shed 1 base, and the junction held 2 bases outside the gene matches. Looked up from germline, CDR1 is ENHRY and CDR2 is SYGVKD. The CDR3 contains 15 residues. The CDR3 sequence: CAISDQRGGQETQYF. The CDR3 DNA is TGTGCCATCAGTGATCAGCGGGGGGGCCAAGAGACCCAGTACTTC.

The CDR3 spells CASSEISGPTQYF. DNA for the CDR3: TGTGCCAGCAGTGAAATTAGCGGCCCTACGCAGTATTTT. The V gene is TRBV2, the J gene TRBJ2-3, with D possibly TRBD2 on 6 matching bases. The CDR3 is 13 residues long. CDR1 and CDR2 from the germline V gene are SNHLY and FYNNEI. Deletions cut 2 bases from V and 8 bases from J, with 11 bases between.

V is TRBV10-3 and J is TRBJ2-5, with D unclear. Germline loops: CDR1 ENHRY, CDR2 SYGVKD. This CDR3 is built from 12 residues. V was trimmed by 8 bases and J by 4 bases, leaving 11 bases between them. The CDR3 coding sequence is TGTGCCATCGGAGATGTCCGAGAGACCCAGTACTTC. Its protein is CAIGDVRETQYF.

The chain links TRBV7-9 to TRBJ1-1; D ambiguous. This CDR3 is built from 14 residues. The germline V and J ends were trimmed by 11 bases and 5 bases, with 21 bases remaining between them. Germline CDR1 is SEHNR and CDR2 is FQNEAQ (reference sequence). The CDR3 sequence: CAWRVDQAGTEAFF. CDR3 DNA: TGTGCCTGGCGGGTTGACCAGGCGGGGACTGAAGCTTTCTTT. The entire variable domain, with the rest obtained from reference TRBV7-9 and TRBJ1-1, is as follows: DTGVSQNPRHKITKRGQNVTFRCDPISEHNRLYWYRQTLGQGPEFLTYFQNEAQLEKSRLLSDRFSAERPKGSFSTLEIQRTEQGDSAMYLCAWRVDQAGTEAFFGQGTRLTVV.

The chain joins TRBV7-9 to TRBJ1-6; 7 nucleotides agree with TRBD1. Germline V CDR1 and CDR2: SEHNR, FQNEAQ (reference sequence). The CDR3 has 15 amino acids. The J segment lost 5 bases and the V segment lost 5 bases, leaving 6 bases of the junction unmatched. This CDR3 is CASSRGQSDNSPLHF. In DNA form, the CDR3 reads TGTGCCAGCAGCCGGGGACAGAGTGATAATTCACCCCTCCACTTT.

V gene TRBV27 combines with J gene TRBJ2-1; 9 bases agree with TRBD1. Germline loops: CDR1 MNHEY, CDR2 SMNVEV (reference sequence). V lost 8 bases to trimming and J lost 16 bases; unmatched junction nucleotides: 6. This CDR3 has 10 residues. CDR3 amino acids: CASGRDRAFF. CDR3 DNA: TGTGCCAGCGGCCGGGACAGGGCCTTCTTC.

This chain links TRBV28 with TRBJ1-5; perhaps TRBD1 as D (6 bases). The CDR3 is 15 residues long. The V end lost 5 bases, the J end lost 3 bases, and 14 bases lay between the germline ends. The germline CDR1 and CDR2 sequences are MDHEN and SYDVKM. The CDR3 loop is CASSPYRTANQPQHF. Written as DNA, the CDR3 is TGTGCCAGCAGTCCCTACCGGACAGCCAATCAGCCCCAGCATTTT.

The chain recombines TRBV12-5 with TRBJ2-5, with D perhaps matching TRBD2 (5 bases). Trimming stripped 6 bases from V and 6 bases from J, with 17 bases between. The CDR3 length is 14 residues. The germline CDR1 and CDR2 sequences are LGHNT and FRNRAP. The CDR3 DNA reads TGTGCTAGTGGCCAACCGGCGGGCCAGCAGACCCAGTACTTC. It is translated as CASGQPAGQQTQYF.

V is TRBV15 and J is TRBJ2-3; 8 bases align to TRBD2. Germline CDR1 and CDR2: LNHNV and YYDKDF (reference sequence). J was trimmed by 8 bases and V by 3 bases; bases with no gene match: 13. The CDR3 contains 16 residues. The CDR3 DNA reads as TGTGCCACCAGCAGTGGGGGGACGGGAGGGCCCGGTACGCAGTATTTT. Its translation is CATSSGGTGGPGTQYF.